Shown below are 14 T cell receptor beta chains from a single sample sequenced in a study of shared T cell receptors in the human thymus. Repertoires were generated with immunoSEQ multiplex PCR, while TCRdb's copy carries only in-frame clones and drops some. Found here are about 400,000 clones, around 95% of them singletons; the top ten hold around 0.018%. Sequenced: thymocytes. The receptor set was obtained from a human donor.

CDR3 DNA sequence: TGTGCCAGCAGTTTAGACAGCTGGGAGCAGTACTTC. This sequence encodes CASSLDSWEQYF. This chain joins TRBV28 and TRBJ2-7; tentative D call: TRBD1 (5 bases). V lost 2 bases to trimming and J lost 7 bases, with 9 bases between them. From germline, CDR1 is MDHEN and CDR2 SYDVKM. The CDR3 has 12 residues.

The rearrangement joins TRBV27 to TRBJ2-7; D not resolved. Between the trimmed V and J ends, which lost 6 bases and 5 bases, there was a span of 23 bases. There are 16 residues in the CDR3. Germline CDR1 MNHEY, CDR2 SMNVEV (reference sequence). The DNA for the CDR3 is TGTGCCAGCAGCAAAGAGGCAGCCGCAATCCCCCACGAGCAGTACTTC. It specifies CASSKEAAAIPHEQYF.

This clone was counted once. The genes are TRBV10-3 and TRBJ2-7; 11 bases are shared with TRBD2. Germline trimming cut 6 bases from V and 5 bases from J; bases unmatched to any gene: 9. CDR1 ENHRY and CDR2 SYGVKD come from the germline V gene. The CDR3 consists of 15 residues. The CDR3 DNA reads TGTGCCATCAGGGGACTAGCGGAGTTTAGCGACGAGCAGTACTTC. It encodes CAIRGLAEFSDEQYF.

DNA of the CDR3: TGTGCCAGTAGTTCCCTCGGGACAGGGGACTACGAGCAGTACTTC. Its protein product is CASSSLGTGDYEQYF. This chain uses TRBV19 with TRBJ2-7; 10 nucleotides agree with TRBD1. Germline V gives CDR1 LNHDA, CDR2 SQIVND (reference sequence). CDR3 length: 15 amino acids. V dropped 5 bases and J dropped 3; count of bases not matched to a gene: 7.

This chain joins TRBV30 and TRBJ2-5, with D tentatively TRBD1 (5 bases). The germline CDR1 and CDR2 sequences are GTSNPN and SVGIG (reference sequence). The CDR3 runs to 13 residues. The V and J ends lost 3 bases and 1 base respectively, with 9 bases between them. The CDR3 reads CAWRTVPQETQYF. Here the CDR3 DNA reads TGTGCCTGGAGGACAGTGCCCCAAGAGACCCAGTACTTC.

This chain connects TRBV5-1 to TRBJ2-1; 8 bases are a match to TRBD1. This CDR3 spans 15 amino acids. CDR1 and CDR2 from the germline V gene are SGHRS and YFSETQ. The V gene end was trimmed by 2 bases and the J gene end by 3 bases; junction bases not matched to a gene: 4. The CDR3 is CASSFDGQGYNEQFF. The CDR3 DNA is TGCGCCAGCAGCTTTGACGGACAGGGCTACAATGAGCAGTTCTTC.

The chain recombines TRBV4-2 with TRBJ1-4; D perhaps matches TRBD1 (6 bases). Germline V gene lookup returns CDR1 LGHNA and CDR2 YNFKEQ. The CDR3 is 16 residues long. V was pared by 4 bases and J by 8 bases, with 20 bases between. CDR3 DNA: TGTGCCAGCAGCCGCGGGGGTGAGGGGGTGACCGAAAAACTGTTTTTT. Translating gives CASSRGGEGVTEKLFF.

The gene calls are TRBV18 and TRBJ2-3; no firm D call. The germline gives CDR1 KGHSH, CDR2 LQKENI. Deletions cut 6 bases from V and 2 bases from J, with 12 bases between. This CDR3 contains 14 residues. The CDR3 loop reads CASSPGVYTDTQYF. DNA for the CDR3: TGTGCCAGCTCTCCAGGAGTCTACACAGATACGCAGTATTTT.

The chain is built from TRBV6-5 and TRBJ2-7, with 8 nucleotides matching TRBD1. The trim removed 5 bases at V and 5 bases at J, leaving 8 bases unmatched. This CDR3 has 14 amino acids. CDR1 MNHEY and CDR2 SVGAGI come from the germline V gene. The CDR3 DNA follows: TGTGCCAGCAGTCCTCAGGACAGGGATAACGAGCAGTACTTC. Protein product: CASSPQDRDNEQYF.

The rearrangement links TRBV7-4 to TRBJ1-1, with D unresolved. The V end was cut by 5 bases, the J end by 1 base, with 17 bases between. Germline V gene lookup returns CDR1 SGHVT and CDR2 SQSDAQ. CDR3 length: 16 residues. The CDR3 spells CASSTFRRTGNTEAFF. The CDR3 DNA sequence: TGTGCCAGCAGCACCTTTCGCAGGACGGGGAACACTGAAGCTTTCTTT.

This sequence joins TRBV2 and TRBJ2-7, with 8 bases matching TRBD2. Germline CDR1 SNHLY, CDR2 FYNNEI. The V gene end was trimmed by 7 bases and the J gene end by 1 base; junction bases not matched to a gene: 12. There are 16 residues in the CDR3. In nucleotides, the CDR3 is TGTGCCAGCACCCCCCGGGGGGCGGGAGGATCCTACGAGCAGTACTTC. Translation gives CASTPRGAGGSYEQYF.

The chain joins TRBV6-1 to TRBJ1-2; TRBD1 matches 7 bases. The CDR3 has 15 residues. V dropped 2 bases and J dropped 8; count of bases not matched to a gene: 11. In germline, CDR1 is MNHNS, CDR2 SASEGT. The CDR3 DNA follows: TGTGCCAGCAGTGAAACCCGGACAGGACGCTACGGCTACACCTTC. It is translated as CASSETRTGRYGYTF.

The V gene is TRBV7-9, the J gene TRBJ2-1; weak D call: TRBD1 (5 bases). The V gene lost 2 bases and the J gene lost 0 bases, with 11 bases spanning the gap. The CDR3 sequence is 16 residues long. Germline V gene sequence: CDR1 SEHNR, CDR2 FQNEAQ (reference sequence). The CDR3 DNA sequence: TGTGCCAGCAGCTTATGGCAGGGCGGCTCCTACAATGAGCAGTTCTTC. Amino acids: CASSLWQGGSYNEQFF.

This chain connects TRBV11-3 to TRBJ2-1; 7 bases line up with TRBD2. Germline loops: CDR1 SGHNT, CDR2 YENEEA. The CDR3 extends over 14 amino acids. Losses at the gene ends were 5 bases for V and 2 bases for J; bases not matched to a gene: 3. In DNA form, the CDR3 reads TGTGCCAGCAGCCCAGGACTAGCCTACAATGAGCAGTTCTTC. Its protein is CASSPGLAYNEQFF.